This T cell receptor beta chain was found in a study of blood T cell repertoires in COVID-19. For the study at large: Samples representing acute and convalescent COVID-19 were sourced from the United States, Italy and Spain.

Germline loops: CDR1 SGHRS, CDR2 YFSETQ. CDR3 size: 15 residues. Germline trimming cut 4 bases from V and 5 bases from J; bases unmatched to any gene: 9. Study processing details: It was from reference gene primer amplification that nucleated cell counts were estimated. Using immunoSEQ multiplex PCR, the repertoire was profiled, and TCRdb retains in-frame clones only, with some absent. The V and J calls and the clone size are those of that table, but D and trimming were determined from the DNA. There are 45,000 to 55,000 clones in the sample; about 86% occur only once, and 5.2% lies in the top ten. The sequencing input was peripheral blood. The chain couples TRBV5-1 to TRBJ2-5; 9 nucleotides line up with TRBD2. This clonotype originated in a human donor in a cohort sampled during active COVID-19. The CDR3 sequence: CASSRNSGGGETQYF. CDR3 nucleotides: TGCGCCAGCAGCCGAAATAGCGGGGGAGGCGAGACCCAGTACTTC.